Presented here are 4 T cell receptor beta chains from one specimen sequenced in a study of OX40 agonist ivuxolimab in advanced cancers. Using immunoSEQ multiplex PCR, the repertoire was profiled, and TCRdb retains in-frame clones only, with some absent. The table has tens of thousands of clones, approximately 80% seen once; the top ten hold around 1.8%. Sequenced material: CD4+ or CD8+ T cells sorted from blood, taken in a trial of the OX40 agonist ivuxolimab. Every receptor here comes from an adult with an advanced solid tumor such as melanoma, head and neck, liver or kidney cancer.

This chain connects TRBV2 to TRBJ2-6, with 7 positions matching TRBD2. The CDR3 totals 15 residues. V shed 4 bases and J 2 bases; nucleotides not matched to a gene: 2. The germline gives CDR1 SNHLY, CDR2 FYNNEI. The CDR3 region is CASSGEGPGANVLTF. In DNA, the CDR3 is TGTGCCAGCAGTGGGGAGGGCCCTGGGGCCAACGTCCTGACTTTC. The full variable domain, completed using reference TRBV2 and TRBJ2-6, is EPEVTQTPSHQVTQMGQEVILRCVPISNHLYFYWYRQILGQKVEFLVSFYNNEISEKSEIFDDQFSVERPDGSNFTLKIRSTKLEDSAMYFCASSGEGPGANVLTFGAGSRLTVL.

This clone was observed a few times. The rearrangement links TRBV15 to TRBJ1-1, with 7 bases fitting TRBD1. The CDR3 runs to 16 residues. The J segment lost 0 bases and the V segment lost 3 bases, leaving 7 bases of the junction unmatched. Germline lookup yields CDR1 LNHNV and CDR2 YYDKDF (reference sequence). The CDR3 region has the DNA TGTGCCACCAGCAGTAGACAGGGTTTTATGAACACTGAAGCTTTCTTT. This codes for CATSSRQGFMNTEAFF.

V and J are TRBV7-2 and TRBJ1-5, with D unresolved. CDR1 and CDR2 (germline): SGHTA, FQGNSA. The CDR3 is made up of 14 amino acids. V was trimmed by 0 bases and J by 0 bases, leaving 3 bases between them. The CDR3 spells CASSLASSNQPQHF. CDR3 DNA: TGTGCCAGCAGCTTAGCCAGTAGCAATCAGCCCCAGCATTTT.

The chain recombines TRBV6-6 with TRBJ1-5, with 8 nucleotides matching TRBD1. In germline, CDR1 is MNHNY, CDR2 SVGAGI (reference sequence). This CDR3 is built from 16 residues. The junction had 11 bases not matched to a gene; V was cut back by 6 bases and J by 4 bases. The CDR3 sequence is CASSPRGGTGNQPQHF. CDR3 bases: TGTGCCAGCAGCCCACGGGGGGGGACAGGTAATCAGCCCCAGCATTTT.